The next 19 T cell receptor beta chains were all read from a single sample in a study of naive and memory T cell subsets. Study results and caveats: Especially in CD8 cells, naive repertoires contained a few larger clonotypes, possibly CD45RA-re-expressing memory cells.

These receptors have no known antigen. The beta constant-region primer was an equimolar mix of two oligonucleotides covering TRBC1 and TRBC2. Four rounds of PCR amplified the ligated cDNA using nested alpha and beta constant-region primers plus SP2. A single record per CDR3 protein comes from TCRdb applying MiXCR to the UMI-ligation and nested PCR reads. Among more than 95,000 distinct CDR3 sequences listed, about 14% were seen once. Sequencing was performed on naive CD8+ T cells from blood. The origin of the receptors is a human donor in good health.

This clonotype was counted ten times or more. CDR3 sequence: CAITGPQAYEQYF. The CDR3 DNA is TGTGCCATAACGGGACCCCAAGCCTACGAGCAGTACTTC. J is TRBJ2-7 and V is TRBV2; D possibly uses TRBD1 or TRBD2 (5 bases each). Looked up from germline, CDR1 is SNHLY and CDR2 is FYNNEI. The CDR3 runs to 13 residues. Trimming left V 10 bases short and J 2 bases short, with 15 bases between.

This clonotype has ten or more counts. V is TRBV7-2 and J is TRBJ2-7; possibly TRBD2 for D (5 bases). There are 14 residues in the CDR3. V gave up 1 base and J gave up 5 bases, with 12 bases separating them. Germline V lookup: CDR1 SGHTA, CDR2 FQGNSA. In DNA form, the CDR3 reads TGTGCCAGCAGCTTAGTGTCCGCGGGCCACGAGCAGTACTTC. Amino acids: CASSLVSAGHEQYF.

This clonotype was recorded only once. This chain links TRBV19 with TRBJ1-5; maybe TRBD1 (5 bases). Germline V lookup: CDR1 LNHDA, CDR2 SQIVND (reference sequence). Trimming removed 4 bases at V and 3 bases at J, with 16 bases between. The length of the CDR3 is 16 residues. The CDR3 DNA is TGTGCCAGTAGTACCTACTCCGGGACCCCCAATCAGCCCCAGCATTTT. It codes for CASSTYSGTPNQPQHF.

This clonotype was observed a few times. The CDR3 nucleotides read TGTGCCAGCAGCCTCCTAGTCAACGAGCAGTACTTC. Translating it yields CASSLLVNEQYF. The chain employs TRBV7-9 and TRBJ2-7; no clear D. This CDR3 comprises 12 residues. Germline lookup yields CDR1 SEHNR and CDR2 FQNEAQ (reference sequence). V dropped 5 bases and J dropped 5 bases, with 10 bases sitting between them.

The table lists this clonotype with a few counts. The CDR3 spells CASSAPSGSIHQPLNEQFF. In DNA, the CDR3 is TGTGCCAGCAGTGCCCCTAGCGGGAGTATACACCAACCCCTCAATGAGCAGTTCTTC. This chain connects TRBV27 to TRBJ2-1, with 10 bases fitting TRBD2. The germline V gene encodes CDR1 MNHEY and CDR2 SMNVEV (reference sequence). The ends lost 5 bases at V and 6 bases at J; junction bases unmatched: 19. The CDR3 consists of 19 residues.

This clonotype was found a few times. V usage is TRBV28 and J usage is TRBJ2-1; D is possibly TRBD1 or TRBD2 (6 bases each). CDR3 length: 14 amino acids. Germline V gives CDR1 MDHEN, CDR2 SYDVKM. Between the trimmed V and J ends, which lost 5 bases and 9 bases, there was a span of 17 bases. CDR3 region: CASSAQGGRSEQFF. CDR3 DNA: TGTGCCAGCAGTGCTCAAGGGGGGCGGAGTGAGCAGTTCTTC.

This chain connects TRBV6-5 to TRBJ2-3; D not resolved. V was trimmed by 6 bases and J by 1 base, leaving 26 bases between them. The V gene's germline CDR1 is MNHEY and CDR2 SVGAGI. There are 19 residues in the CDR3. The CDR3 DNA reads as TGTGCCAGCAGACCCCTACGCGCAGGCGTAGTTGTTGGCACAGATACGCAGTATTTT. Protein product: CASRPLRAGVVVGTDTQYF.

This clonotype was counted at least ten times. The chain couples TRBV2 to TRBJ2-7; TRBD2 aligns across 7 bases. Per germline, CDR1 SNHLY and CDR2 FYNNEI. Trimming took 9 bases from V and 2 from J; bases not matched to a gene: 13. The CDR3 is made up of 15 amino acids. The CDR3 DNA reads as TGTGCCAGGTCAGGCCTAAGAAGCGGGGCCTACGAGCAGTACTTC. Translation: CARSGLRSGAYEQYF.

This clonotype was found many times. V is TRBV24-1 and J is TRBJ1-5; D uncertain. Trimming left V 4 bases short and J 8 bases short, with 8 bases between. This CDR3 is built from 12 residues. Per the germline V gene, CDR1 is KGHDR and CDR2 is SFDVKD. CDR3: CATSEASEPQHF. CDR3 in DNA: TGTGCCACCAGTGAAGCCTCCGAGCCCCAGCATTTT.

The chain is built from TRBV5-6 and TRBJ2-5; no definite D call. The CDR3 loop spans 16 amino acids. V lost 0 bases and J 2 bases, leaving 14 bases between the germline ends. CDR1 is SGHDT and CDR2 is YYEEEE in the germline V gene. The DNA of the CDR3 is TGTGCCAGCAGCTTGGGTGGCGCGCGTACTCAAGAGACCCAGTACTTC. It is translated as CASSLGGARTQETQYF.

This clonotype was counted ten times or more. The chain uses TRBV27 and TRBJ2-3, with 10 bases identical to TRBD2. J lost 7 bases, V lost 3 bases, and 4 bases had no gene match. The CDR3 loop spans 14 amino acids. Germline V lookup: CDR1 MNHEY, CDR2 SMNVEV (reference sequence). DNA of the CDR3: TGTGCCAGCAGTTTGGCTAGCGGGGGTTATACGCAGTATTTT. Its translation: CASSLASGGYTQYF.

In its sample, this clonotype was seen a few times. The V gene is TRBV5-6, the J gene TRBJ1-2; 8 bases match TRBD1. Germline loops: CDR1 SGHDT, CDR2 YYEEEE. The V gene end was trimmed by 5 bases and the J gene end by 8 bases; junction bases not matched to a gene: 11. CDR3 length: 14 amino acids. The CDR3 sequence: CASRQTGALLGYTF. As DNA, the CDR3 is TGTGCCAGCAGGCAGACAGGGGCCTTATTAGGCTACACCTTC.

V is TRBV20-1 and J is TRBJ2-1; D is perhaps TRBD2 (5 bases). The germline gives CDR1 DFQATT, CDR2 SNEGSKA (reference sequence). The CDR3 sequence is 14 residues long. V gave up 5 bases and J gave up 5 bases, with 16 bases separating them. CDR3 DNA: TGCAGTGCTCCCGGGGTGAGTCAAAACAATGAGCAGTTCTTC. This sequence encodes CSAPGVSQNNEQFF.

This clonotype was counted ten times or more. The V gene is TRBV29-1, the J gene TRBJ2-7; D is ambiguous. Trimming cost V 1 base and J 0 bases, with 7 bases left between them. The germline V gene has CDR1 SQVTM and CDR2 ANQGSEA. The CDR3 is made up of 13 amino acids. CDR3 region: CSVEGLSSYEQYF. CDR3 bases: TGCAGCGTTGAAGGCCTGAGCTCCTACGAGCAGTACTTC.

The table lists this clonotype with many counts. The chain recombines TRBV7-6 with TRBJ2-5, with 7 bases aligning to TRBD1. Trimming removed 5 bases from V and 4 bases from J; junction bases left unmatched: 10. Per germline, CDR1 SGHVS and CDR2 FNYEAQ. CDR3 length equals 15 residues. The DNA for the CDR3 is TGTGCCAGCAGCCAAAACCAGGGGGTTTCAGAGACCCAGTACTTC. Translation: CASSQNQGVSETQYF. The full variable domain, with the rest looked up from reference TRBV7-6 and TRBJ2-5, is GAGVSQSPRYKVTKRGQDVALRCDPISGHVSLYWYRQALGQGPEFLTYFNYEAQQDKSGLPNDRFSAERPEGSISTLTIQRTEQRDSAMYRCASSQNQGVSETQYFGPGTRLLVL.

There are a few counts of this clonotype. The V and J genes are TRBV27 and TRBJ2-7, with TRBD1 matching over 7 bases. With 1 base clipped from V and 0 bases from J, the junction kept 9 bases outside the gene matches. The CDR3 sequence is 17 residues long. Per germline, CDR1 MNHEY and CDR2 SMNVEV (reference sequence). CDR3 loop: CASSLYPRQGHSYEQYF. CDR3 nucleotide sequence: TGTGCCAGCAGTTTATACCCGCGACAGGGCCACTCCTACGAGCAGTACTTC.

This chain joins TRBV30 and TRBJ2-7; D remains ambiguous. V lost 0 bases to trimming and J lost 7 bases, with 10 bases between them. The CDR3 sequence is 12 residues long. Per germline, CDR1 GTSNPN and CDR2 SVGIG (reference sequence). CDR3 nucleotides: TGTGCCTGGAGTGTCTCCGGGTTTGAGCAGTACTTC. It specifies CAWSVSGFEQYF.

The CDR3 here is CASSSGPAEAFF. The CDR3 nucleotides read TGTGCCAGCAGTTCCGGGCCGGCTGAAGCTTTCTTT. This sequence joins TRBV12-3 or TRBV12-4 and TRBJ1-1; D is unresolved. The CDR3 length is 12 residues. V was clipped by 4 bases and J by 6 bases, with 9 bases between them.

The chain joins TRBV5-4 to TRBJ2-3, with 10 bases lining up with TRBD2. Trimming took 1 base from V and 4 from J; bases not matched to a gene: 3. Looked up from germline, CDR1 is SGHNT and CDR2 is YYREEE (reference sequence). The CDR3 contains 15 residues. CDR3: CASSLLAGVSDTQYF. In DNA, the CDR3 is TGTGCCAGCAGCTTGCTAGCGGGAGTCTCAGATACGCAGTATTTT. The complete variable domain, with remaining parts taken from reference TRBV5-4 and TRBJ2-3, reads ETGVTQSPTHLIKTRGQQVTLRCSSQSGHNTVSWYQQALGQGPQFIFQYYREEENGRGNFPPRFSGLQFPNYSSELNVNALELDDSALYLCASSLLAGVSDTQYFGPGTRLTVL.